This is a list of T cell receptor beta chains from one sample in a study of blood T cell repertoires in COVID-19. Only in-frame clones appear in the TCRdb table, and some are missing; sequencing was by immunoSEQ multiplex PCR. The profile shows about 67,000 clones, 87% of them singletons. The sequencing sample was made of peripheral blood. Receptors originate from a middle-aged man with active COVID-19. Both conserved end residues are part of each CDR3. D genes are given only for firm matches. Part of the rows lack a size; the others show once, few, many or a class for expanded clones.

clone_size: .; v_call: TRBV6-2/TRBV6-3; d_call: TRBD1; cdr3_length: 16; j_call: TRBJ2-1; cdr3_nt: TGTGCCAGCAGTTCACTCCCCGGGACAGCCTACAATGAGCAGTTCTTC; cdr3_aa: CASSSLPGTAYNEQFF
clone_size: .; v_call: TRBV4-2; d_call: .; cdr3_length: 14; j_call: TRBJ1-1; cdr3_nt: TGTGCCAGCAGCCAAGAGCGGGGGGGCACTGAAGCTTTCTTT; cdr3_aa: CASSQERGGTEAFF
clone_size: .; v_call: TRBV10-3; d_call: TRBD1; cdr3_length: 14; j_call: TRBJ2-7; cdr3_nt: TGTGCCATCAGAGGGACAGGGTTTCCCTACGAGCAGTACTTC; cdr3_aa: CAIRGTGFPYEQYF
clone_size: .; v_call: TRBV4-1; d_call: .; cdr3_length: 16; j_call: TRBJ2-3; cdr3_nt: TGCGCCAGCAGCCAAGAGGCTAGCCCTAGCACAGATACGCAGTATTTT; cdr3_aa: CASSQEASPSTDTQYF
clone_size: .; v_call: TRBV11-2; d_call: TRBD1; cdr3_length: 17; j_call: TRBJ2-1; cdr3_nt: TGTGCCAGCAGTTACCGGACAGGGATAGGGTCCTACAATGAGCAGTTCTTC; cdr3_aa: CASSYRTGIGSYNEQFF
clone_size: .; v_call: TRBV5-1; d_call: .; cdr3_length: 13; j_call: TRBJ1-3; cdr3_nt: TGCGCCAGCAGCGCAGAGGGTGGAAACACCATATATTTT; cdr3_aa: CASSAEGGNTIYF
clone_size: .; v_call: TRBV30; d_call: TRBD1; cdr3_length: 15; j_call: TRBJ1-5; cdr3_nt: TGTGCCTGGAGTGAGGCAGGGGGCATTGATCAGCCCCAGCATTTT; cdr3_aa: CAWSEAGGIDQPQHF
clone_size: few; v_call: TRBV6-5; d_call: .; cdr3_length: 16; j_call: TRBJ1-1; cdr3_nt: TGTGCCAGCAGTTACCTCATGGGAGGAGTCAACACTGAAGCTTTCTTT; cdr3_aa: CASSYLMGGVNTEAFF
clone_size: .; v_call: TRBV6-5; d_call: .; cdr3_length: 15; j_call: TRBJ2-7; cdr3_nt: TGTGCCAGCAGGACCCACAGGGATTTCTCCTACGAGCAGTACTTC; cdr3_aa: CASRTHRDFSYEQYF
clone_size: .; v_call: TRBV14; d_call: TRBD1; cdr3_length: 15; j_call: TRBJ1-2; cdr3_nt: TGTGCCAGCAGCCAAGGAGGGGGCTCGTGGTCGGGCTACACCTTC; cdr3_aa: CASSQGGGSWSGYTF
clone_size: .; v_call: TRBV21-1; d_call: .; cdr3_length: 21; j_call: TRBJ2-2; cdr3_nt: TGTGCCAGCAGAGTCAAGCTACTAGCGGGGGGCAACAGACCGAGCACCGGGGAGCTGTTTTTT; cdr3_aa: CASRVKLLAGGNRPSTGELFF
clone_size: .; v_call: TRBV10-3; d_call: TRBD2; cdr3_length: 17; j_call: TRBJ2-1; cdr3_nt: TGTGCCATCAGTGAGTCCCTGGGACTAGCGGGCAACAATGAGCAGTTCTTC; cdr3_aa: CAISESLGLAGNNEQFF
clone_size: .; v_call: TRBV28; d_call: TRBD1; cdr3_length: 14; j_call: TRBJ2-1; cdr3_nt: TGTGCCAGCTGTCCCGGGACAGGGGAGGGTGAGCAGTTCTTC; cdr3_aa: CASCPGTGEGEQFF